This entry describes one T cell receptor (beta chain). Germline V gives CDR1 SQVTM, CDR2 ANQGSEA. Trimming cost V 6 bases and J 0 bases; bases outside gene matches: 4. This CDR3 has 15 residues. Unique molecular identifiers were used in preparing the TCRbeta library. TCRdb itself ran the PCR reads through MiXCR, one entry per CDR3 protein. The sample carries approximately 520,000 distinct CDR3 sequences, approximately 32% recorded once. The sample comes from a study of T-cell reconstitution after alpha-beta-depleted transplantation in children. The TCR comes from a human donor who donated a stem cell graft to a child with aplastic anemia. Source: PBMCs from the stem cell graft donor, taken from the stem cell graft. The chain uses TRBV29-1 and TRBJ2-3; 12 bases line up with TRBD2. CDR3 DNA: TGCAGCGTGGACGGGACTAGCGGGAGCACAGATACGCAGTATTTT. Amino acid sequence: CSVDGTSGSTDTQYF.